Listed here is a single T cell receptor (beta chain). Its target antigen remains unknown. Per-nucleotide qualities are absent, and no much larger clonotype sits a single base away. High-throughput TCRbeta CDR3 sequencing of frozen genomic DNA was performed by immunoSEQ, including PCR amplification, mapping, bias correction and internal controls. From the authors' description of their analysis: Productive rearrangements were retained, and unique TCRbeta sequences were defined by the CDR3 nucleotide sequence together with the V and J gene. For classification of a sequence as donor-reactive, at least 5-fold expansion in CFSE-low cells relative to unstimulated pre-transplant cells and a frequency of at least 0.01% were required. Minimum frequency thresholds were set for each subject on the basis of the unstimulated sample with the lowest template count, so that a detection power of at least 90% was ensured. Jensen-Shannon divergence between the top 1000 TCRbeta sequences post-transplant and pre-transplant was used to measure repertoire turnover. Two-sided Fisher's exact tests were used to test for changes in how often donor-reactive sequences were detected. TCRdb re-hosts the immuneACCESS table, in-frame sequences only. Its copies lack some clones; in the studies checked, an unresolved V gene accounts for under half of them, and the cause for the rest is not known. The V and J calls and the clone size are those of that table, but D and trimming were determined from the DNA. Within this sample are 55,000 to 75,000 clones, with 80% to 95% of them counted one time only. Together, the top ten hold 0.8% to 1% of the sample.

The entry originates in a study of T cell clones after liver transplantation (dated by TCRdb to between 2019 and 2020). Study-level background: The samples were obtained from ITN030ST, a randomized trial that attempted immunosuppression withdrawal within 2 years after liver transplantation. Subjects received no induction therapy and standard immunosuppression until randomization at 12-24 months post-transplant. As an antigen-independent comparator for donor-reactive sequences, third party-reactive TCRbeta sequences were also identified from pre-transplant MLRs. Donor-reactive T cell clones were identified by TCRbeta sequencing following a pre-transplant mixed lymphocyte reaction and were subsequently tracked in post-transplant blood. Tolerance meant complete immunosuppression withdrawal for at least one year without liver enzymes rising beyond twice the upper limit of normal. The studied cohort comprised 8 liver transplant recipients, 3 classified as tolerant and 5 as non-tolerant. Blood samples were collected pre-transplant, pre-randomization before withdrawal, and post-randomization after either complete withdrawal or failed withdrawal. Of the eight recipients, a few were HCV-positive, while the remaining recipients had been transplanted for non-autoimmune, non-viral indications. Paper-wide results and their limitations: Because no allograft tissue specimens were available, donor-reactive T cells may have migrated into the graft instead of being deleted. Conclusions were preliminary, limited by small, heterogeneous patient numbers and non-standardized post-transplant time points. In most of the 8 subjects, circulating donor-reactive CD4 TCRbeta sequences decreased significantly after transplant, regardless of tolerance or HCV status. In a couple of subjects, low numbers of available donor cells limited the measurable donor-reactive repertoire. Once repertoire turnover was taken into account, donor-reactive detection showed a significant reduction for CD4 in 7 of 8 subjects and for CD8 in 8 of 8. Donor-reactive sequences decreased more than third party-reactive sequences, which suggests partial antigen-specific deletion that was not related to withdrawal success.

Thawed unstimulated PBMCs were stained for CD3, CD4 and CD8 and FACS-sorted into CD3+CD4+ and CD3+CD8+ populations. All 8 studied subjects were randomized to withdrawal of immunosuppression. The Qiagen DNeasy Blood and Tissue Kit was used to isolate genomic DNA. The CDR3, cysteine through phenylalanine, is 17 amino acids long. Of all the DNA, just the CDR3 is kept, 51 bases in frame from base 1. V is shortened by 1 base, J by 0 bases, and the region joining them spans 15 bases. Via the germline V gene, CDR1 is SGHAT and CDR2 FQNNGV. This sequence originates from a human patient who received a liver transplant. After a transplant, some T cells may have been passed on by the graft donor. Recombination joined TRBV11-2 with TRBJ2-5; the D region may be TRBD1 or TRBD2, each matching 7 bases equally. The sequencing used CD4+ T cells from blood, collected around 27 months after liver transplant. Here the CDR3 is given as CASSLGRRGGDQETQYF. The bases are TGTGCCAGCAGCTTAGGCCGCAGGGGGGGGGACCAAGAGACCCAGTACTTC.